This T cell receptor beta chain originates from a study of molecular identifiers for immune sequencing clone quantification. This CDR3 has 17 amino acids. V lost 0 bases and J 4 bases, leaving 18 bases between the germline ends. Germline V gene lookup returns CDR1 LGHNA and CDR2 YSLEER. TCRdb processed the PCR reads anew with MiXCR; each CDR3 protein has one entry. The sample contains about 630,000 distinct CDR3 sequences, around 25% of which appear only once. J is TRBJ1-2 and V is TRBV4-3; weak D call: TRBD1 (5 bases). Material: naive CD8+ T cells from blood, with Jurkat cell RNA spiked in. Subset here: FACS-sorted CD8+CD4-CCR7+CD45RA+ naive T cells. The TCR comes from a human donor in good health. Some libraries in this study had Jurkat cell RNA spiked in. CDR3: CASSQDMSTGTSYGYTF. The CDR3 DNA reads as TGCGCCAGCAGCCAAGATATGTCCACAGGAACTTCCTATGGCTACACCTTC.